This T cell receptor beta chain was documented in a study of cytomegalovirus exposure and HLA in healthy donors. The donors comprised healthy bone marrow donors. Comments on this clone: The target antigen is unknown.

With 60 Vbeta and 13 Jbeta primers, the PCR was carried out. Source study methods: In a later analysis, roughly 10 million of approximately 86 million unique beta chains occurred in at least two donors. Profiled with immunoSEQ multiplex PCR; TCRdb holds only in-frame clones, not every one. The V and J calls and the clone size are those of that table, but D and trimming were determined from the DNA. The table shows roughly 140,000 clones, with 82% occurring only once. Study-level results: Later findings reportedly placed an Asian-associated ancestry cluster below the approximately 650-donor mean for N-insertions. It was assumed in the presence/absence analyses that sequencing depth was roughly uniform across donors.

This sequence originates from a woman between 50 and 59 years old in good health and CMV-seropositive. Sequencing used PBMCs.

CDR3 nucleotides: TGTGCCAGCTCACCGAAGGGGGGGACTGAAGCTTTCTTT. Amino acid sequence: CASSPKGGTEAFF. The genes are TRBV18 and TRBJ1-1; a possible D gene is TRBD1 (6 bases). Per the germline V gene, CDR1 is KGHSH and CDR2 is LQKENI. The CDR3 is 13 amino acids. Trimming cost V 3 bases and J 5 bases, with 10 bases left between them.